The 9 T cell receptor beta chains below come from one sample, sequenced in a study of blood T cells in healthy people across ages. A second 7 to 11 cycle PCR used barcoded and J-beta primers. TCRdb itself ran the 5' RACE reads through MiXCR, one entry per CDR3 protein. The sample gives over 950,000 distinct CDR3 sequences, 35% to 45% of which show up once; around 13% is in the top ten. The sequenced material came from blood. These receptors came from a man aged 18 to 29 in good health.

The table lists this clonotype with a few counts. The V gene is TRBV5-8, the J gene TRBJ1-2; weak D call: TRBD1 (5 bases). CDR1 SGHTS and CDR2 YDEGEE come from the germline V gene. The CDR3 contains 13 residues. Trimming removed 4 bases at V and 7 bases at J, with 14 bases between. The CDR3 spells CASSERGSSGYTF. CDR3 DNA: TGTGCCAGCAGCGAGAGGGGTTCGAGTGGCTACACCTTC. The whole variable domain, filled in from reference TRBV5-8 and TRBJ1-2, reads EAGVTQSPTHLIKTRGQQATLRCSPISGHTSVYWYQQALGLGLQFLLWYDEGEERNRGNFPPRFSGRQFPNYSSELNVNALELEDSALYLCASSERGSSGYTFGSGTRLTVV.

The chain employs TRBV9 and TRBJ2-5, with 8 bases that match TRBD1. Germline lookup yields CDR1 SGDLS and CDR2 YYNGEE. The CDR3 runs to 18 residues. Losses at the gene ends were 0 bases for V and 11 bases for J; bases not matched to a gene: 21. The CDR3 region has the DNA TGTGCCAGCAGCGTAGCTACATCCCACCGGGACAGGCAAAATGAGCAGTACTTC. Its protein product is CASSVATSHRDRQNEQYF.

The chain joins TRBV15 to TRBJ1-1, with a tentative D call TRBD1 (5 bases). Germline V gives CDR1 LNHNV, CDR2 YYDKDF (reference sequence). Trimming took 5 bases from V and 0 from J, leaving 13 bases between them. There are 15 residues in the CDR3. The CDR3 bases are TGTGCCACCAGCCTTGGGGGAACTTTGAACACTGAAGCTTTCTTT. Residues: CATSLGGTLNTEAFF.

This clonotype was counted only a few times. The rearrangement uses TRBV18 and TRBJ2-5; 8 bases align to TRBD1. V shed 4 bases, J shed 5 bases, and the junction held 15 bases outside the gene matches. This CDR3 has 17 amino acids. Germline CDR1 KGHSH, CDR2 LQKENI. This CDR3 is CASSLHPPGQGDETQYF. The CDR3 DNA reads TGTGCCAGCTCACTACATCCTCCAGGACAGGGAGACGAGACCCAGTACTTC.

The CDR3 is CASSLYPATNEKLFF. The DNA for the CDR3 is TGTGCCAGCAGCTTATACCCAGCAACTAATGAAAAACTGTTTTTT. The rearrangement uses TRBV7-2 and TRBJ1-4; D ambiguous. The germline gives CDR1 SGHTA, CDR2 FQGNSA. Trimming took off 2 bases at V and 0 bases at J, with 7 bases between the two ends. The CDR3 loop spans 15 amino acids.

The CDR3 DNA reads TGCAGCGTTGAGGGGTTAGGCACTGAAGCTTTCTTT. This translates into CSVEGLGTEAFF. The chain links TRBV29-1 to TRBJ1-1; D gene ambiguous. The germline CDR1 and CDR2 sequences are SQVTM and ANQGSEA. The CDR3 consists of 12 residues. The V end was cut by 3 bases, the J end by 4 bases, with 9 bases between.

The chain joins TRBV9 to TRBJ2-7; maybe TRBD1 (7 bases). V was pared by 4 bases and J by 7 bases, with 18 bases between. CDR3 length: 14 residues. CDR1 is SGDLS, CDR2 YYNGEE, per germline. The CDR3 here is CASSPGGTQNEQYF. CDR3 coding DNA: TGTGCCAGCAGCCCAGGGGGGACGCAAAATGAGCAGTACTTC.

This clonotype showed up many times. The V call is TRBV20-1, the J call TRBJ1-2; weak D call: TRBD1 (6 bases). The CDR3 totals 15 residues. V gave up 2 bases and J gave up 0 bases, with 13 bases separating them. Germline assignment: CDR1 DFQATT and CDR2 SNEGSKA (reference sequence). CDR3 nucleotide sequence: TGCAGTGCTAGAAATGGACAGAGAACTAACTATGGCTACACCTTC. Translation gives CSARNGQRTNYGYTF.

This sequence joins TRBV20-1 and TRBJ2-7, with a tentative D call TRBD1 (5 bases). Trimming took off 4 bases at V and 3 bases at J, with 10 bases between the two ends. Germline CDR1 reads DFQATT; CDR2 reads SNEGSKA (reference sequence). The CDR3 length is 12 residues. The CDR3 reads CSATQDSYEQYF. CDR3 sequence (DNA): TGCAGTGCTACCCAAGACAGCTACGAGCAGTACTTC.